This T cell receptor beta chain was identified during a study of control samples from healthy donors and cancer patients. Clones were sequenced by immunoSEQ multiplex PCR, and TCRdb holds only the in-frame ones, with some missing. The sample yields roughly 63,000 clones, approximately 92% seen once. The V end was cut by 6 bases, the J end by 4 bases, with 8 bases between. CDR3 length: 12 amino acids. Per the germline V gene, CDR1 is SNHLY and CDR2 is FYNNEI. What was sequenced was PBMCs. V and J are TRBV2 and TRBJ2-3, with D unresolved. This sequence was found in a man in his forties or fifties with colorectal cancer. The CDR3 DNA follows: TGTGCCAGCAGGATTAGTTCAGATACGCAGTATTTT. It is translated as CASRISSDTQYF.